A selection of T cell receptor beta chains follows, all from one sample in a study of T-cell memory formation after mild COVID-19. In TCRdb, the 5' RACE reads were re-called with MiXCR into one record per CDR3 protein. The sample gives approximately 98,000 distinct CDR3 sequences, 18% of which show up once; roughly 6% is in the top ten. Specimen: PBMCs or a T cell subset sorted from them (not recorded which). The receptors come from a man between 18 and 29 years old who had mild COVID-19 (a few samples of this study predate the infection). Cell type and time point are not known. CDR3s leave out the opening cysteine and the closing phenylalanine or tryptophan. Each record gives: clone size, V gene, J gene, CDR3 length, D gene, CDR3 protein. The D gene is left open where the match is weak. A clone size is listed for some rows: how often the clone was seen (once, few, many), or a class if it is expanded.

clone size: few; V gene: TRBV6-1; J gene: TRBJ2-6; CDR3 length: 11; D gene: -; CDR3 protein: ASHLSGANVLT
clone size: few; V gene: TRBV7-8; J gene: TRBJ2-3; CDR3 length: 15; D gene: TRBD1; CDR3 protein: ASRQTRDRMGFGTQY
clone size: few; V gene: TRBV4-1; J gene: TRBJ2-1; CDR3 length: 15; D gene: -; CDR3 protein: ASSQGWTKGIYNEQF
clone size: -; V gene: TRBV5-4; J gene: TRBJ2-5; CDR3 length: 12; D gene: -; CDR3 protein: ASSWSNYQETQY
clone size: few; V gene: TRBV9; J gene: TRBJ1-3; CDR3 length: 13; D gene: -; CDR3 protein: ASSGMGGGGNTIY
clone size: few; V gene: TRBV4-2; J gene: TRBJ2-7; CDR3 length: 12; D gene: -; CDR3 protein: ASSPGQGNREQY
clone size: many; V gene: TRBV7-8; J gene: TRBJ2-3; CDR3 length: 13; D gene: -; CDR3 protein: ASSLEGAATDTQY
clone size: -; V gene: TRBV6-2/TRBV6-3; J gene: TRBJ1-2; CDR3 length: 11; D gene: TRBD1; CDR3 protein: ASFRDSVGGYT
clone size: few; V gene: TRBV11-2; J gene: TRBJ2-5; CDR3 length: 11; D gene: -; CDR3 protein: ASSLSGVTTQY
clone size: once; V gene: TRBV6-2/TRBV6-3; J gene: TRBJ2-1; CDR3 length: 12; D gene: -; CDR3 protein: ASSKSRSYNEQF
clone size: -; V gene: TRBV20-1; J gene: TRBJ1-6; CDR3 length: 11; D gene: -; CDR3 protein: SVTGSPNSPLH
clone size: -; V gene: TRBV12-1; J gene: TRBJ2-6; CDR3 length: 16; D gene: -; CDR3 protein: ASSFACRGVAGANVLT
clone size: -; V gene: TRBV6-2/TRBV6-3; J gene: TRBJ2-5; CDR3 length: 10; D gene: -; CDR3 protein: ASSYSSKTQY
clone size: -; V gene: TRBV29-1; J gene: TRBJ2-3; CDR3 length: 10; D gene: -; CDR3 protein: SVGNPGGGQY
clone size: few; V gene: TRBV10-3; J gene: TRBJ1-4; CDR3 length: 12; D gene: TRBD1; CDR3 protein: AIAKTGEQEKLF